This T cell receptor gamma chain was sequenced during a study of Vδ1+ human thymocytes. With regard to this clone: Antigen: not known.

Sequences come from RNA converted to cDNA by reverse transcription. CDR3 amplicons came from multiplex PCR with pooled V-gene forward and constant-region reverse primers. TCRdb re-called the multiplex PCR reads via CATT. In the table there are tens of thousands of gamma-chain clones, around a fifth of which are singletons. CDR1 and CDR2 from the germline V gene are EGSTGY and YDSYTSSV. The CDR3 is 13 amino acids. Trimming cost V 0 bases and J 4 bases; bases outside gene matches: 3. After alphabeta T cell depletion, CD3+ Vdelta1+ Vdelta2- thymocytes were sorted. Between roughly 96% and 99.6% of sorted thymocytes were Vdelta1+. Study observations and caveats: Thymic TRG and TRD repertoires appeared highly polyclonal, with Gaussian CDR3 length distributions. Bulk repertoire data may be misinterpreted because of unexpected Vdelta2 sequences. Around 20% of thymic delta-chain sequences were Vdelta2, with few Vdelta3, unlike blood Vdelta1+ controls.

The TCR comes from a boy younger than two who had congenital heart surgery. The J gene is TRGJ1 or TRGJ2, the V gene TRGV4. Specimen: Vdelta1+ gamma-delta thymocytes from the thymus. Subset specified: FACS-sorted CD3+ TCRalphabeta- TCRVdelta1+ TCRVdelta2- thymocytes. Here the CDR3 DNA reads TGTGCCACCTGGGATGGGGTGTATTATAAGAAACTCTTT. Translated, it gives CATWDGVYYKKLF.